The subject of this entry is one T cell receptor (beta chain). Its antigen is unidentified. This sample was included in a study of cytomegalovirus exposure and HLA in healthy donors. Study overall: Among the roughly 370 genotyped donors, more than 70% were placed in the Caucasian-associated ancestry cluster.

Study-wide findings and caveats: Reports indicated that the classifier achieved high specificity and sensitivity in diagnosing cytomegalovirus status. In vitro, three CMV-associated chains proved specific for CMV antigens.

Trimming cost V 0 bases and J 2 bases; bases outside gene matches: 5. Germline V gives CDR1 MGHRA, CDR2 YSYEKL. The CDR3 runs 16 residues. The PCR employed 60 Vbeta primers together with 13 Jbeta primers. Original handling: Later work found roughly 80 million unique TCR beta chains, with 10 million to 14 million shared. Using immunoSEQ multiplex PCR, the repertoire was profiled, and TCRdb retains in-frame clones only, with some absent. The V and J calls and clone size come from that table; D and trimming were worked out from the DNA. The sample includes about 67,000 clones, 80% to 90% of them seen just once.

This TCR derives from a woman younger than 45 in good health and CMV-seropositive. Sample: PBMCs. The gene calls are TRBV4-1 and TRBJ2-7, with 9 bases identical to TRBD2. Here the CDR3 reads CASSQETSGAPYEQYF. CDR3 DNA sequence: TGCGCCAGCAGCCAAGAGACTAGCGGCGCACCCTACGAGCAGTACTTC.